This is a list of T cell receptor beta chains from one sample in a study of lymphopenia after photon versus proton radiotherapy. Repertoires were generated with immunoSEQ multiplex PCR, while TCRdb's copy carries only in-frame clones and drops some. The data hold about 55,000 clones, with less than 85% observed a single time. Source: peripheral blood, taken from a patient treated with proton-based radiotherapy. Receptors originate from a man in his 60s with pancreatic cancer. CDR3s include the opening cysteine and the closing phenylalanine or tryptophan. Each record gives: V gene, J gene, clone size, D gene, CDR3 protein, CDR3 DNA. The D gene is left open where the match is weak. Clone size is not always given. Where it is, it says once, few, many or a class for expanded clones.

TRBV27	TRBJ1-6	-	-	CASSLIGEHHNSPLHF	TGTGCCAGCAGTTTAATAGGGGAACACCATAATTCACCCCTCCACTTT
TRBV29-1	TRBJ1-5	-	-	CSVASGSGKYQHF	TGCAGCGTTGCCTCGGGGTCGGGTAAATACCAGCATTTT
TRBV11-3	TRBJ2-1	-	TRBD2	CASSLPLEAGARFF	TGTGCCAGCAGCTTACCCCTGGAAGCGGGAGCTAGGTTCTTC
TRBV7-3	TRBJ2-1	-	-	CASREGPVVNEQFF	TGTGCCAGCAGAGAAGGACCTGTCGTAAATGAGCAGTTCTTC
TRBV11-3	TRBJ2-7	-	TRBD2	CASSLRLAGVSYEQYF	TGTGCCAGCAGCTTACGACTAGCGGGAGTCTCGTACGAGCAGTACTTC
TRBV28	TRBJ1-4	once	-	CASSLGDRATNEKLFF	TGTGCCAGCAGTTTAGGAGACAGAGCAACTAATGAAAAACTGTTTTTT
TRBV7-2	TRBJ1-1	-	-	CASSLARAERTEAFF	TGTGCCAGCAGCTTAGCTCGGGCCGAGAGAACTGAAGCTTTCTTT
TRBV18	TRBJ1-1	-	TRBD1	CASSRDSYTEAFF	TGTGCCAGCTCACGGGACAGCTACACTGAAGCTTTCTTT
TRBV5-8	TRBJ2-6	-	-	CASSLAGVGGANVLTF	TGTGCCAGCAGTCTAGCAGGGGTTGGCGGGGCCAACGTCCTGACTTTC
TRBV5-1	TRBJ1-4	-	TRBD1	CASSVGQGTEKLFF	TGCGCCAGCAGCGTTGGACAGGGGACTGAAAAACTGTTTTTT
TRBV5-4	TRBJ1-1	-	TRBD1	CATNGQGGLTEAFF	TGTGCCACCAATGGACAGGGGGGGTTGACTGAAGCTTTCTTT
TRBV6-6	TRBJ1-5	-	-	CASSYEGESNQPQHF	TGTGCCAGCAGTTATGAGGGGGAAAGCAATCAGCCCCAGCATTTT
TRBV5-6	TRBJ2-2	-	-	CASGRGGAGELFF	TGTGCCAGCGGACGGGGAGGAGCCGGGGAGCTGTTTTTT
TRBV15	TRBJ2-3	-	-	CATSRDIGGLWSDTQYF	TGTGCCACCAGCAGAGATATCGGGGGATTGTGGTCGGATACGCAGTATTTT
TRBV19	TRBJ2-5	few	-	CASSIRTAETQYF	TGTGCCAGTAGTATACGGACAGCTGAGACCCAGTACTTC
TRBV2	TRBJ1-2	few	-	CASTDRGNYGYTF	TGTGCCAGCACCGATCGAGGGAACTATGGCTACACCTTC
TRBV28	TRBJ2-6	-	-	CACRGQSLSGANVLTF	TGTGCCTGCCGAGGACAGAGTCTTTCTGGGGCCAACGTCCTGACTTTC
TRBV6-5	TRBJ1-1	-	-	CASSTTGNTEAFF	TGTGCCAGCAGTACCACAGGGAACACTGAAGCTTTCTTT
TRBV5-6	TRBJ2-2	-	TRBD1	CASSPGQGLTGELFF	TGTGCCAGCAGCCCCGGACAGGGTTTGACCGGGGAGCTGTTTTTT
TRBV6-6	TRBJ2-3	-	TRBD1	CASSYSGTGPTDTQYF	TGTGCCAGCAGTTACTCAGGGACAGGGCCCACAGATACGCAGTATTTT
TRBV2	TRBJ2-7	-	-	CASTEERRGRKQYF	TGTGCCAGCACAGAGGAGCGGAGGGGAAGAAAGCAGTACTTC
TRBV28	TRBJ1-4	-	-	CASSLVTGGEKLFF	TGTGCCAGCAGTTTGGTGACGGGGGGTGAAAAACTGTTTTTT